The 3 T cell receptor beta chains below all came from one sample that was sequenced in a study of cytomegalovirus exposure and HLA in healthy donors. 60 Vbeta and 13 Jbeta primers were used in PCR. Repertoires were generated with immunoSEQ multiplex PCR, while TCRdb's copy carries only in-frame clones and drops some. In all, the sample yields just over 150,000 clones. The sequenced sample was PBMCs. The receptors originated from an older woman in good health and CMV-seronegative.

The chain has TRBV6-5 and TRBJ2-7; 7 positions match TRBD2. The germline V gene encodes CDR1 MNHEY and CDR2 SVGAGI. The J segment lost 0 bases and the V segment lost 6 bases, leaving 8 bases of the junction unmatched. This CDR3 region has 15 residues. For the CDR3, the DNA is TGTGCCAGCAGAAGAACAGCGGGGAGCTCCTACGAGCAGTACTTC. Translating it yields CASRRTAGSSYEQYF.

The gene calls are TRBV6-6 and TRBJ1-2, with 9 bases aligning to TRBD1. CDR3 size: 15 residues. Per the germline V gene, CDR1 is MNHNY and CDR2 is SVGAGI (reference sequence). Trimming at V came to 2 bases and at J to 2 bases, leaving 3 bases not matched to a gene. CDR3: CASSYTGGANYGYTF. In DNA form, the CDR3 reads TGTGCCAGCAGTTACACAGGGGGCGCGAACTATGGCTACACCTTC.

The chain is built from TRBV29-1 and TRBJ2-1; TRBD1 aligns across 10 bases. There are 14 residues in the CDR3. The J segment lost 4 bases and the V segment lost 3 bases, leaving 3 bases of the junction unmatched. The V gene's germline CDR1 is SQVTM and CDR2 ANQGSEA. Written as DNA, the CDR3 is TGCAGCGTTGAGCGGGACAGGGGTTACAATGAGCAGTTCTTC. It encodes CSVERDRGYNEQFF.